This TCR beta chain came from a study of T-cell memory formation after mild COVID-19 listed by TCRdb under 2021. In the study overall: Most TCR sequence clusters were specific to one of the two donors. In two donors, T-cell clones that expanded and contracted after mild COVID-19 were followed by sequencing TCRalpha and TCRbeta repertoires longitudinally. Two young, previously healthy adult volunteers, one female and one male, were included in the cohort. Overall study outcomes, separate from this receptor: Contracting CD4+ clones were found mainly in CM and EM memory subsets, while CD8+ clones were enriched in EMRA. Whether the second-wave clones peaking on day 37 were SARS-CoV-2 specific was not confirmed. Some responding clones were detected in pre-infection memory, which suggested that pre-existing cross-reactive memory T cells had joined the SARS-CoV-2 response. Only a couple of mild cases were covered by the study, and larger cohorts that include severe cases with pre-infection samples were considered necessary. Clones that contracted from day 15 to 85 showed balanced CD4/CD8 phenotypes, whereas a second wave of clones that expanded from day 15 to 37 leaned towards CD4+.

Ficoll-Paque density gradient centrifugation was the method used to isolate PBMCs. This clonotype was detected many times. Its antigen specificity is not known. No per-base quality is available; no much larger clone lies one base away. TCRdb lists the instrument as Illumina NovaSeq 6000. TCRalpha and TCRbeta cDNA libraries were built by 5'RACE with constant-segment primers, adding sample barcodes and unique molecular identifiers. RNA was extracted from every sample with Trizol reagent. Libraries were amplified in two PCR steps, with a second sample barcode and Illumina TruSeq adapters added in the second step. Sequencing of the libraries was done on an Illumina NovaSeq, producing 2 x 150 bp paired-end reads. Concerning the study's data processing: Reads were demultiplexed and collapsed into UMI-guided consensus sequences with migec v1.2.7. Using mixcr v2.1.11, the UMI consensuses were aligned to TRA and TRB V and J templates and assembled into clonotypes. A clonotype was counted as expanded or contracted only if both edgeR and NoisET called the change significant, with noise models trained on biological replicates. For edgeR calls, a false discovery rate-adjusted p below 0.01 and a log2 fold-change threshold of 1 were applied. As an exploratory analysis of dynamics, max-normalized trajectories of the 1000 most abundant clonotypes were examined with PCA combined with hierarchical clustering. Separately sequenced CD4+ and CD8+ repertoires were used to assign the CD4 or CD8 phenotype of responding clones. TCRdb trimmed the raw reads at Q25, called clones with MiXCR and kept productive beta chains. Merged by CDR3 protein, the rows form single entries marked with the most common genes and DNA. These V and J calls are TCRdb output, not the study's own analysis. The sample contains roughly 250,000 distinct CDR3 sequences, about 16% of them found a single time. The ten largest clones add up to roughly 3.6% of the sample.

The cysteine opens and the phenylalanine closes a CDR3 of 16 amino acids. Only CDR3 DNA remains: 48 bases, in frame from the first base. From a lookup of the germline V gene, CDR1 and CDR2 are SGDLS and YYNGEE. After removal of 0 bases from V and 5 bases from J, the junction retains 4 bases not matched to a gene. The sample consisted of PBMCs or a T cell subset sorted from them (not recorded which). This clonotype was sampled from a man aged 18 to 30 who had mild COVID-19 (a few samples of this study predate the infection). The sample titles of this study are shuffled in the database, so cell type and time point are left out; the donor was told from shared clones. The chain links TRBV9 with TRBJ2-1, with 11 middle bases fitting TRBD2. The DNA sequence is as follows: TGTGCCAGCAGCGTAGGAACTAGCGGGGGAAACAATGAGCAGTTCTTC. Its coded protein is CASSVGTSGGNNEQFF. The variable domain in full, with residues beyond the CDR3 obtained from the reference TRBV9 and TRBJ2-1 genes, is DSGVTQTPKHLITATGQRVTLRCSPRSGDLSVYWYQQSLDQGLQFLIQYYNGEERAKGNILERFSAQQFPDLHSELNLSSLELGDSALYFCASSVGTSGGNNEQFFGPGTRLTVL.